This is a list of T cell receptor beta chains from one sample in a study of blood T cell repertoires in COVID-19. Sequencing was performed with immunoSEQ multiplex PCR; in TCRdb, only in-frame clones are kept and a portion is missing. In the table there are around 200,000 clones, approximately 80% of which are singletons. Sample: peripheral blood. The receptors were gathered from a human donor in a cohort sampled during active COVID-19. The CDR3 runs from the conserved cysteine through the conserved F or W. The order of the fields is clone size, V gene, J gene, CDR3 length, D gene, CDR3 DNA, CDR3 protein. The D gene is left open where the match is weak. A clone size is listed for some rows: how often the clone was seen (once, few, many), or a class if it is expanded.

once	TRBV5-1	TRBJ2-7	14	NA	TGCGCCAGCAGCTTGGAGGGGCTCCCCTACGAGCAGTACTTC	CASSLEGLPYEQYF
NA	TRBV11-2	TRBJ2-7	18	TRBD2	TGTGCCAGCAGCTTAGATGAGGTAGCGGGGGGCCTGACCTACGAGCAGTACTTC	CASSLDEVAGGLTYEQYF
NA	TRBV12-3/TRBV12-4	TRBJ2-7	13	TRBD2	TGTGCCAGCGGACTAGCGGGGGTGGGTGAGCAGTACTTC	CASGLAGVGEQYF
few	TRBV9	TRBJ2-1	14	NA	TGTGCCAGCAGCGTAGCTCCCAGGATCAATGAGCAGTTCTTC	CASSVAPRINEQFF
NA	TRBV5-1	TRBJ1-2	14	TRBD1	TGCGCCAGCAGCATAGGACAGGGTCCCTATGGCTACACCTTC	CASSIGQGPYGYTF
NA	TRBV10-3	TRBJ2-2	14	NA	TGTGCCATCTCCCCTCAACAGAACACCGGGGAGCTGTTTTTT	CAISPQQNTGELFF
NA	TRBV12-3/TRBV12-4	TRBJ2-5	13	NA	TGTGCCAGCAGAACAGGAGCACAAGAGACCCAGTACTTC	CASRTGAQETQYF
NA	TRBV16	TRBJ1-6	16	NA	TGTGCCAGCAGCCTATCCTACAGCTCCTATAATTCACCCCTCCACTTT	CASSLSYSSYNSPLHF
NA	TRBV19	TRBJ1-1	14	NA	TGTGCCAGTAGAAAGGTCGGACAAATCACTGAAGCTTTCTTT	CASRKVGQITEAFF
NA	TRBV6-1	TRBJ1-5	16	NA	TGTGCCAGCAGTGATGTCGGCAGGGGAGGGTATCAGCCCCAGCATTTT	CASSDVGRGGYQPQHF
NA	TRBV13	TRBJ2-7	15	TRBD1	TGTGCCAGCAGCTTGGGACAGGGGACCCCCTACGAGCAGTACTTC	CASSLGQGTPYEQYF
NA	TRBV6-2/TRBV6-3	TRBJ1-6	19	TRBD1	TGTGCCAGCAGTTACTCCGGACAGGGGACCTTCTCCTATAATTCACCCCTCCACTTT	CASSYSGQGTFSYNSPLHF
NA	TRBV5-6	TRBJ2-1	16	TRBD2	TGTGCCAGCGAATGGGGACTAGCGGGCTCCTACAATGAGCAGTTCTTC	CASEWGLAGSYNEQFF
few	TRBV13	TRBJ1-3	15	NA	TGTGCCAGCAGCTTATCCGGGGGTCTTGGAAACACCATATATTTT	CASSLSGGLGNTIYF
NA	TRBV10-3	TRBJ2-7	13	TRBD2	TGTGCCATCAGTCAAGGGACTAGCGGTGAGCAGTACTTC	CAISQGTSGEQYF
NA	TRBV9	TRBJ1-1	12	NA	TGTGCCAGCAGCGGGACTCAGTCGGAAGCTTTCTTT	CASSGTQSEAFF
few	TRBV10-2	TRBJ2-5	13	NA	TGCGCCAGCATCCCAGGGGACCAAGAGACCCAGTACTTC	CASIPGDQETQYF
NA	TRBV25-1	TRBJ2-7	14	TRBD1	TGTGCCAGCAGTCCCGGGACAGGCACTATCGGGGAGTACTTC	CASSPGTGTIGEYF
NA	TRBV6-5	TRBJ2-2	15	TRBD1	TGTGCCAGCAGTCGTTGGGACAGAAACACCGGGGAGCTGTTTTTT	CASSRWDRNTGELFF
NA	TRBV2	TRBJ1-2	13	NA	TGTGCCAGCAGTGAAGCTCTAAACTATGGCTACACCTTC	CASSEALNYGYTF
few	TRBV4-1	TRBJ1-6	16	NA	TGCGCCAGCACCCTCCTCGGGGTCCCCGGTAATTCACCCCTCCACTTT	CASTLLGVPGNSPLHF
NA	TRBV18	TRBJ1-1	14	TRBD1	TGTGCCAGCTCACCTACGAACAGGGGCACTGAAGCTTTCTTT	CASSPTNRGTEAFF
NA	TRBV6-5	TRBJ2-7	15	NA	TGTGCCAGCAGTCTCGGAGCGGTACACCTCTACGAGCAGTACTTC	CASSLGAVHLYEQYF
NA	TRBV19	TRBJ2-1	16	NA	TGTGCCAGTAGTATAGTGGCAGGGGACTCCTACAATGAGCAGTTCTTC	CASSIVAGDSYNEQFF
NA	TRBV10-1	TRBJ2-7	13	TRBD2	TGCGCCAGCGGCCAAGCGGGGGGGAGCGAGCAGTACTTC	CASGQAGGSEQYF
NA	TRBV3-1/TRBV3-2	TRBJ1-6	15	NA	TGTGCCAGCAGCTTCGTTGTGGGGGGTGGTTCACCCCTCCACTTT	CASSFVVGGGSPLHF
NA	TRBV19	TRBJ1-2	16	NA	TGTGCCAGTAGTATAGACCCATCAGACAGGATCGATGGCTACACCTTC	CASSIDPSDRIDGYTF
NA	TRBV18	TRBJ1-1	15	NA	TGTGCCAGCTCACCCTCGTCCGGGGGAGGCACTGAAGCTTTCTTT	CASSPSSGGGTEAFF
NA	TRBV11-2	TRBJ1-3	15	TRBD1	TGTGCCAGCAGCTGGGACAGGGTTGCTGGAAACACCATATATTTT	CASSWDRVAGNTIYF
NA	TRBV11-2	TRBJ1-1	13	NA	TGTGCCAGCAGCTTCCCAGGGGACACTGAAGCTTTCTTT	CASSFPGDTEAFF
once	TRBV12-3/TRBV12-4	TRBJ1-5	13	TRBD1	TGTGCCAGCAGGGACAGGGGCAATCAGCCCCAGCATTTT	CASRDRGNQPQHF
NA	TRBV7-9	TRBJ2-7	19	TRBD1	TGTGCCAGCAGCACCTCGGGACAGGCCCTCTCTTCGGGCTCCTACGAGCAGTACTTC	CASSTSGQALSSGSYEQYF
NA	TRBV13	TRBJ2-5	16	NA	TGTGCCAGCAGCCGTGGGACTCAAAGACCACAAGAGACCCAGTACTTC	CASSRGTQRPQETQYF
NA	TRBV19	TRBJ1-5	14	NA	TGTGCCAGTAGTATAAGGGGGGGCCCTCAGCCCCAGCATTTT	CASSIRGGPQPQHF
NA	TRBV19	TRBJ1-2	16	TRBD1	TGTGCCAGTAGTTCCAGGACAGGGTTGACCCTCTATGGCTACACCTTC	CASSSRTGLTLYGYTF